This T cell receptor (beta chain) was sequenced in a study of T cells after yellow fever vaccination. Study-level information: Fractions containing few cells were prepared with SMART-Seq v4 Ultra Low Input. Study-wide findings and caveats: There was a possibility that FACS-sorted repertoires contained abundant clonotypes contaminating from the bulk population. At 95% to 98% for CD4 and approximately 89% for CD8, most primary-vaccination clones showed up again after the booster.

CDR1 and CDR2 from the germline V gene are SQVTM and ANQGSEA. The CDR3 sequence is 13 residues long. V gave up 4 bases and J gave up 0 bases, with 9 bases separating them. In regard to this clonotype: What it binds is unknown.

The TCR cDNA carried a universal primer site and UMIs from 5'RACE template switching. Via MiXCR, TCRdb re-called the 5' RACE reads, giving one row per CDR3 protein. The sample has approximately 340,000 distinct CDR3 sequences; roughly 8.7% are singletons. This rearrangement joins TRBV29-1 to TRBJ1-1; D might be TRBD1 (6 bases). The source of this sequence is a man aged 18 to 30 who received the YFV17D yellow fever vaccine. The sample in question was PBMCs, obtained on the day of the first yellow fever vaccination. The CDR3 DNA is TGCAGCGTTGTCCCAGGGGTGAACACTGAAGCTTTCTTT. The encoded protein is CSVVPGVNTEAFF.